This note documents a single T cell receptor (beta chain) sequence. Its antigen specificity is not known. No base-level quality is on record; no much larger clone is a single base apart. Other DNA sequences in the sample encode the same CDR3. TCRbeta CDR3 regions were amplified from genomic DNA by means of the immunoSEQ Assay, a bias-controlled multiplex PCR. In the paper's pipeline: The number of nucleated cells in each sample was estimated by amplification of reference gene primers within the assay. Sequence reads were collapsed and filtered to measure the absolute abundance of every unique TCRbeta CDR3 rearrangement. For each sample, productive Simpson clonality was calculated as the square root of Simpson's diversity index over productive rearrangements. In its TCRdb copy, this immuneACCESS table keeps in-frame sequences only and misses some clones. Where compared with another copy, unresolved V genes explain less than half of these, and the others have no known cause. For V, J and clone size, that table is used; D and trimming come from the DNA. Within this sample are 160,000 or so clones, with approximately 90% of them counted one time only. 10% of the sample is taken by the ten largest.

This entry comes from a study of blood T cell repertoires in COVID-19 (dated by TCRdb to between 2020 and 2021). With respect to the entire study: The collaborator samples originated in the United States, Italy and Spain and spanned the acute and convalescent phases of COVID-19. Sample metadata almost always included a de-identified subject ID, COVID-19 status, age in years and sex. The prospective study material was composed of cDNA or gDNA derived from T cells, B-cell-depleted T cells, or PBMCs. Subjects who had been exposed to COVID-19, were actively infected with it, or had recovered from it provided the deeply sampled blood TCRbeta repertoires that made up the dataset. Where available, HLA class I and class II types were taken from metadata supplied by the sample provider and were not determined by assay-based typing. The samples were drawn from the first 160 participants of the ongoing ImmuneRACE study and from 1,254 subjects provided by 6 global collaborators. The repertoires were released in a freely available public database intended as a resource for research on the immune response to SARS-CoV-2. Beyond this particular receptor, the publication reports: The quantity of clinical and demographic metadata differed by source and by participant and was supplied without curation.

At one collaborating source in Seattle, patients were enrolled during active infection and were followed longitudinally through the course of disease. Each collaborating institution followed its own protocols to collect whole blood in K2EDTA tubes. For TCRbeta analysis, collaborators shipped samples as frozen whole blood, isolated PBMCs, or DNA extracted from either of those sample types. Sequenced sample: peripheral blood. The source of this sequence is a woman in her 70s with COVID-19, enrolled during active disease.

CDR3 sequence: CASSSPGQGRETQYF. The nucleotide sequence is given as TGCGCCAGCAGCAGCCCGGGACAAGGACGGGAGACCCAGTACTTC. Recombination linked TRBV5-1 to TRBJ2-5; a tentative D call is TRBD1 (6 bases match). Taken from the germline V gene, the CDR1 and CDR2 loops are SGHRS and YFSETQ. V is pared back by 4 bases and J by 5 bases, with 18 bases lying between the germline termini. Spanning cysteine to phenylalanine, the CDR3 consists of 15 amino acids. The CDR3 DNA has 45 bases and is translated from base 1. Beyond the CDR3, the reference TRBV5-1 and TRBJ2-5 genes provide the residues; the full variable domain reads: KAGVTQTPRYLIKTRGQQVTLSCSPISGHRSVSWYQQTPGQGLQFLFEYFSETQRNKGNFPGRFSGRQFSNSRSEMNVSTLELGDSALYLCASSSPGQGRETQYFGPGTRLLVL.